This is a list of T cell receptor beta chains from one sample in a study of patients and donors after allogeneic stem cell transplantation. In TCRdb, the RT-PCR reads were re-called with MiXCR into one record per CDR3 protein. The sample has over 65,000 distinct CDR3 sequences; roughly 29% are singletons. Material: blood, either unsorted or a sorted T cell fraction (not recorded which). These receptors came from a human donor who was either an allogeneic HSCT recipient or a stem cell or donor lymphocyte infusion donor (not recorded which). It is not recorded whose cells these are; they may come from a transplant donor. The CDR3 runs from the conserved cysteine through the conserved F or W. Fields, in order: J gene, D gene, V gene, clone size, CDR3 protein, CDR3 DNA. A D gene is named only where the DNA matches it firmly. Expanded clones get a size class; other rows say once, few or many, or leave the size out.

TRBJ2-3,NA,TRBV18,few,CASGTGSRVPDTQYF,TGTGCCAGCGGAACCGGTAGCAGGGTGCCAGATACGCAGTATTTT
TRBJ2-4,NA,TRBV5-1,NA,CASSLAGSVSRTIQYF,TGCGCCAGCAGCTTGGCCGGTTCGGTTAGTAGAACCATTCAGTACTTC
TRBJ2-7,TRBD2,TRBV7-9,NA,CAAGPSGNYEQYF,TGTGCAGCGGGACCCAGCGGTAATTACGAGCAGTACTTC
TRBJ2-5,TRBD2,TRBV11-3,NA,CASSLEGGETQYF,TGTGCCAGCAGCTTAGAGGGGGGGGAGACCCAGTACTTC
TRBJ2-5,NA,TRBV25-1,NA,CASAQKPQETQYF,TGTGCCAGCGCTCAGAAACCTCAAGAGACCCAGTACTTC
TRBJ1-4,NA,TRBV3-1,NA,CASSLLWDNNEKLFF,TGTGCCAGCAGCCTGTTGTGGGATAATAATGAAAAACTGTTTTTT
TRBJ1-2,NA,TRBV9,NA,CASSAFSGNGYTF,TGTGCCAGCAGCGCCTTTTCGGGCAACGGCTACACCTTC
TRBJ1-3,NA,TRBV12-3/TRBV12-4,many,CASSLARAGNTIYF,TGTGCCAGCAGTTTGGCTCGGGCTGGAAACACCATATATTTT
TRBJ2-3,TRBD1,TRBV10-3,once,CARAGTDTDTQYF,TGTGCCCGTGCTGGGACAGACACAGATACGCAGTATTTT
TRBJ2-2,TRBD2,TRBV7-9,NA,CASSSGLGPMGGELFF,TGTGCCAGCAGCTCAGGACTAGGCCCTATGGGCGGGGAGCTGTTTTTT
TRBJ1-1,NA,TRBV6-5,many,CASSVGGRTEAFF,TGTGCCAGCAGCGTCGGGGGGCGAACTGAAGCTTTCTTT
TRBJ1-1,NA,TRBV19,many,CASTREGPEAFF,TGTGCCAGTACTCGCGAGGGCCCTGAAGCTTTCTTT
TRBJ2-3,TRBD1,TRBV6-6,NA,CASSSPRQGAGGDTQYF,TGTGCCAGCAGTTCGCCAAGACAGGGGGCCGGAGGAGATACGCAGTATTTT
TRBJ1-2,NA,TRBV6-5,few,CASSLGGAGYTF,TGTGCCAGCAGTCTTGGAGGGGCTGGCTACACCTTC
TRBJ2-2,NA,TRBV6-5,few,CASSYSPGELFF,TGTGCCAGCAGTTACTCGCCCGGGGAGCTGTTTTTT
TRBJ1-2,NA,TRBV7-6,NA,CASSTLTGNLNGYTF,TGTGCCAGCAGCACTCTGACAGGAAACCTGAATGGCTACACCTTC
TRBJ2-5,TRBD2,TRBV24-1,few,CATSDSGGLETQYF,TGTGCCACCAGTGACTCGGGGGGTTTAGAGACCCAGTACTTC
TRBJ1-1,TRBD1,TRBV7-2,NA,CASSLDRGSGTEAFF,TGTGCCAGCAGCTTAGACAGGGGGTCGGGGACTGAAGCTTTCTTT
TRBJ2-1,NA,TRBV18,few,CASSPLKAPYNEQFF,TGTGCCAGCTCACCACTGAAGGCGCCCTACAATGAGCAGTTCTTC
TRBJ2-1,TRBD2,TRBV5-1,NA,CASSSTGTSGRALEQFF,TGCGCCAGCAGCTCCACCGGGACTAGCGGGAGGGCCCTCGAGCAGTTCTTC
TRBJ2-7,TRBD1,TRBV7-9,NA,CASSPRDRAYFEQYF,TGTGCCAGCAGCCCTCGGGACAGGGCTTATTTCGAGCAGTACTTC
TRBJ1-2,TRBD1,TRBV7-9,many,CASSLGQGAYGYTF,TGTGCCAGCAGCTTAGGACAGGGGGCCTATGGCTACACCTTC
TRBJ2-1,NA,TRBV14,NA,CASSQGRHNEQFF,TGTGCCAGCAGCCAGGGCAGACACAATGAGCAGTTCTTC
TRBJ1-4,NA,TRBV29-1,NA,CSVAVGVGEKLFF,TGCAGCGTTGCCGTGGGAGTAGGTGAAAAACTGTTTTTT
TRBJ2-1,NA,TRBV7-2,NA,CASSFVGGSDNEQFF,TGTGCCAGCAGCTTCGTAGGGGGAAGTGACAATGAGCAGTTCTTC
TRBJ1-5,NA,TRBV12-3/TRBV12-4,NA,CASNRDPWGNQPQHF,TGTGCCAGCAACCGGGACCCTTGGGGCAATCAGCCCCAGCATTTT
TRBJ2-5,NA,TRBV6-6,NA,CASSRTAGETQYF,TGTGCCAGCAGTAGGACAGCCGGAGAGACCCAGTACTTC
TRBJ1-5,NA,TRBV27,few,CASSPPGRNQPQHF,TGTGCCAGCAGTCCCCCCGGCCGAAATCAGCCCCAGCATTTT
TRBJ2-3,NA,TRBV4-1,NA,CASSQARALLDTQYF,TGCGCCAGCAGCCAAGCTCGTGCTCTTTTGGATACGCAGTATTTT
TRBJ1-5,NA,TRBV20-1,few,CSARVWSGTGNQPQHF,TGCAGTGCTAGAGTCTGGTCCGGGACTGGAAATCAGCCCCAGCATTTT
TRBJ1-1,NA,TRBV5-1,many,CASSGTRGNTEAFF,TGCGCCAGCAGCGGGACCAGGGGGAACACTGAAGCTTTCTTT
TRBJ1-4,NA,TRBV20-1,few,CSARALGGINEKLFF,TGCAGTGCTAGAGCCCTGGGGGGCATTAACGAAAAACTGTTTTTT
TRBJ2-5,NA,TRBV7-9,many,CASSLSLADYQETQYF,TGTGCCAGCAGCTTAAGCTTAGCGGACTACCAAGAGACCCAGTACTTC
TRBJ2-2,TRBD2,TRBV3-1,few,CASSQRRGLGGGELFF,TGTGCCAGCAGCCAGAGACGTGGACTAGGAGGCGGGGAGCTGTTTTTT
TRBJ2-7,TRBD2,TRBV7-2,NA,CASSLGLSGAYEQYF,TGTGCCAGCAGCTTAGGCCTTAGCGGGGCCTACGAGCAGTACTTC
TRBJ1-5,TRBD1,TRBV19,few,CASSTLQGASNQPQHF,TGTGCCAGTAGTACACTACAGGGGGCTAGCAATCAGCCCCAGCATTTT
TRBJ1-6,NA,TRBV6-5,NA,CASSSGLVGNSPLHF,TGTGCCAGCAGTTCCGGCTTAGTGGGTAATTCACCCCTCCACTTT
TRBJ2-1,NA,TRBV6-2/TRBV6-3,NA,CASSSLLGNEQFF,TGTGCCAGCAGTTCCCTATTAGGGAATGAGCAGTTCTTC
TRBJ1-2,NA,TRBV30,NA,CAWTQGLNYGYTF,TGTGCCTGGACCCAGGGGCTTAACTATGGCTACACCTTC
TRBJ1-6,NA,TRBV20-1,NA,CSARVRGTWGSPLHF,TGCAGTGCTAGAGTGAGGGGGACTTGGGGTTCACCCCTCCACTTT
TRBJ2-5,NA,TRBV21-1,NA,CASSTGSNGGVQETQYF,TGTGCCAGCAGCACGGGATCAAACGGGGGGGTCCAAGAGACCCAGTACTTC
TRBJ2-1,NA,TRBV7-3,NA,CASSNTGLGYNEQFF,TGTGCCAGCAGCAATACGGGACTCGGGTACAATGAGCAGTTCTTC
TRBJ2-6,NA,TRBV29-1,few,CSVEAPGVGANVLTF,TGCAGCGTTGAAGCCCCAGGGGTTGGGGCCAACGTCCTGACTTTC
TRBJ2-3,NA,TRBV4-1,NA,CASSPHGAGVPWDTQYF,TGCGCCAGCAGCCCCCACGGGGCCGGGGTACCTTGGGATACGCAGTATTTT
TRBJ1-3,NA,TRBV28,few,CASSFRGLNTIYF,TGTGCCAGCAGTTTTCGGGGGCTAAACACCATATATTTT
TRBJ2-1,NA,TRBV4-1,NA,CASSHGNNEQFF,TGCGCCAGCAGCCACGGGAACAATGAGCAGTTCTTC
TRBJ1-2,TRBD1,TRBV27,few,CASSSGQGHGYTF,TGTGCCAGCAGTTCCGGACAGGGGCATGGCTACACCTTC
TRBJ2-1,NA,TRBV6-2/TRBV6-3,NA,CASSLVTYNEQFF,TGTGCCAGCAGCCTCGTGACCTACAATGAGCAGTTCTTC
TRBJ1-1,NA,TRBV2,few,CASSAQGWNTEAFF,TGTGCCAGCAGTGCCCAGGGTTGGAACACTGAAGCTTTCTTT
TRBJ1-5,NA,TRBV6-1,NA,CASSEDLSRWPQHF,TGTGCCAGCAGTGAAGATCTAAGCAGATGGCCCCAGCATTTT
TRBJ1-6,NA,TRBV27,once,CASSFGPLRRGRDNSPLHF,TGTGCCAGCAGTTTTGGACCTCTGAGGAGGGGAAGGGATAATTCACCCCTCCACTTT
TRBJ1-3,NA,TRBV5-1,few,CASSSERGSGNTIYF,TGCGCCAGCAGCTCCGAAAGGGGTTCTGGAAACACCATATATTTT
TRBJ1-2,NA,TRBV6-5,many,CASRHTGHGYTF,TGTGCCAGCCGTCATACAGGCCATGGCTACACCTTC
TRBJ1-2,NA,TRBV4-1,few,CASSQDGAGYTF,TGCGCCAGCAGCCAAGACGGGGCTGGCTACACCTTC
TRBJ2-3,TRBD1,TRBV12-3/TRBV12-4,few,CASSPTGGSTDTQYF,TGTGCCAGCAGTCCGACAGGGGGAAGCACAGATACGCAGTATTTT
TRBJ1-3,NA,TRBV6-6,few,CASSYSGSSAGNTIYF,TGTGCCAGCAGTTACTCGGGTAGTTCGGCTGGAAACACCATATATTTT